This entry is about one TCR beta chain. Original processing notes: Amplification from reference gene primers served as the basis for estimated nucleated cell counts. Measured with immunoSEQ multiplex PCR; TCRdb has only the in-frame clones, and not every one. That table gives V, J and clone size, and the DNA gave D and trimming. Of under 250,000 clones listed, approximately 82% are singletons. The sample is drawn from a study of blood T cell repertoires in COVID-19. Study at large: From T cells, B-cell-depleted T cells, or PBMCs came the material, which was cDNA or gDNA.

Germline-derived CDR1 and CDR2 are SGHVS and FQNEAQ. The CDR3 totals 21 residues. V lost 1 base and J lost 0; bases outside the gene matches: 16. The source is a man aged 40-55 years with active or convalescent COVID-19. The sample taken for sequencing was peripheral blood. The gene calls are TRBV7-8 and TRBJ2-2; 8 bases are a match to TRBD1. CDR3 sequence: CASSLVPQRQGRIANTGELFF. DNA for the CDR3: TGTGCCAGCAGCTTAGTACCGCAGAGACAGGGGCGGATAGCGAACACCGGGGAGCTGTTTTTT.